This TCR beta chain derives from a study of cytomegalovirus exposure and HLA in healthy donors. Study-level findings and limits: A later analysis, which compared TCR beta chains of equal frequency, found the HLA-associated ones more clonally expanded. TRBV6-2, TRBV6-3 and some other V segments were excluded as indistinguishable.

Healthy bone marrow donors formed the donor group. Though nominally healthy at sampling, donors likely had unrecorded immune exposures. Germline values: CDR1 SGHRS, CDR2 YFSETQ. This CDR3 contains 16 residues. Trimming removed 2 bases from V and 5 bases from J, with 14 bases in between. There are a few counts of this clone. Its antigen is undetermined. 60 Vbeta and 13 Jbeta primers were used in PCR. TCRdb's table, derived via immunoSEQ multiplex PCR, lists solely in-frame clones and lacks some. The top ten hold roughly 14% of the sample, which has more than 95,000 clones, approximately 75% seen once. The sample consisted of PBMCs. The TCR sequence derives from a woman in her sixties or seventies in good health and CMV-seropositive. The V gene is TRBV5-1, the J gene TRBJ1-6; D not resolved. CDR3 nucleotide sequence: TGCGCCAGCAGCTTAACGGGGTTTGGAAATAATTCACCCCTCCACTTT. Translated: CASSLTGFGNNSPLHF.